The rows below give T cell receptor beta chains drawn from one sample of a study of CD8 T cells in Susac syndrome. TCRdb redid the calling of the immunoSEQ multiplex PCR reads with MiXCR, one entry per CDR3 protein. This sample yields about 120,000 distinct CDR3 sequences, of which 80% to 95% are seen a single time; over 0.1% belongs to the top ten. Sequencing used CD8+ T cells from PBMCs. These receptors were obtained from a human donor in good health. CDR3s include the opening cysteine and the closing phenylalanine or tryptophan. The D gene is left open where the match is weak. Expanded clones are given a class, and other clones once, few, many or no size at all.

>TRBJ2-1|TRBD1|TRBV5-4|once
TGTGCCAGCAGCCCACGCCTGGACAGGGGCGGTTACAATGAGCAGTTCTTC
CASSPRLDRGGYNEQFF
>TRBJ1-1|NA|TRBV6-4|NA
TGTGCCGGAAAATCGAACACTGAAGCTTTCTTT
CAGKSNTEAFF
>TRBJ1-1|NA|TRBV30|once
TGTGCCTGGAACGCCGAGGTTGACACTGAAGCTTTCTTT
CAWNAEVDTEAFF
>TRBJ2-5|TRBD2|TRBV7-2|NA
TGTGCCAGCAGCAGGACTAGCCGAGAGACCCAGTACTTC
CASSRTSRETQYF
>TRBJ2-1|NA|TRBV12-3/TRBV12-4|NA
TGTGCCAGCAGTTTTCCCAGGGCGAGTTCCTACAATGAGCAGTTCTTC
CASSFPRASSYNEQFF
>TRBJ2-1|NA|TRBV29-1|NA
TGCAGCGTTAACAGGGCCCTAAATAATGAGCAGTTCTTC
CSVNRALNNEQFF
>TRBJ1-1|TRBD1|TRBV6-2/TRBV6-3|NA
TGTGCCAGCAGTTACGCAATAACGAGGACAGGAAACACTGAAGCTTTCTTT
CASSYAITRTGNTEAFF
>TRBJ1-1|TRBD1|TRBV9|NA
TGTGCCAGCAGCGTGGGGACAGGGGTCACTGAAGCTTTCTTT
CASSVGTGVTEAFF
>TRBJ1-5|NA|TRBV6-1|NA
TGTGCCAGCAGTGAACTGTTGGGGGGGAATCAGCCCCAGCATTTT
CASSELLGGNQPQHF
>TRBJ2-4|NA|TRBV19|NA
TGTGCCAGTAGTATCAATGAGCGCAGGCTTTCCAAAAACATTCAGTACTTC
CASSINERRLSKNIQYF
>TRBJ1-3|NA|TRBV5-1|NA
TGCGCCAGCAGCTTGGAGGGGCCAGACTCTGGAAACACCATATATTTT
CASSLEGPDSGNTIYF
>TRBJ1-2|NA|TRBV5-1|NA
TGCGCCAGCAGCGTCCGTTCGGGGGACTATGGCTACACCTTC
CASSVRSGDYGYTF
>TRBJ2-7|TRBD1|TRBV28|NA
TGTGCCAGCAGTTCCCTTCTCGGACAGGGATACGAGCAGTACTTC
CASSSLLGQGYEQYF
>TRBJ2-7|NA|TRBV18|NA
TGTGCCAGCTCACTGGGACGGAATTACGAGCAGTACTTC
CASSLGRNYEQYF
>TRBJ1-2|NA|TRBV3-1|NA
TGTGCCAGCAGCCAATCGACAGAAGACGGCTACACCTTC
CASSQSTEDGYTF
>TRBJ1-2|NA|TRBV20-1|NA
TGCAGTGCTAGAGATTGGGTGAACTATGGCTACACCTTC
CSARDWVNYGYTF
>TRBJ1-1|NA|TRBV18|NA
TGTGCCAGCTCACCCCTAGGGTCGGCCACTGAAGCTTTCTTT
CASSPLGSATEAFF
>TRBJ2-1|TRBD2|TRBV2|NA
TGTGCCAGCAAGAAGAGTGTGACTAGCGGGAGATGGAATGAGCAGTTCTTC
CASKKSVTSGRWNEQFF
>TRBJ2-7|TRBD2|TRBV7-2|NA
TGTGCCAGCAGCTTTACTAGCGGGAGAAGTCAGCAGTACTTC
CASSFTSGRSQQYF
>TRBJ1-4|NA|TRBV7-9|NA
TGTGCCATCAGAAACGCGGCGAATGAAAAACTGTTTTTT
CAIRNAANEKLFF
>TRBJ2-5|NA|TRBV11-2|NA
TGTGCCAGCAGCTTCGGTGGATCAGGAGAGACCCAGTACTTC
CASSFGGSGETQYF
>TRBJ2-5|NA|TRBV4-3|NA
TGCGCCAGCAGCCAAGTGCCTCAAGAGACCCAGTACTTC
CASSQVPQETQYF
>TRBJ1-3|TRBD1|TRBV27|NA
TGTGCCAGCAGTCCTACCGGGACAGGGATTCGGACCATATATTTT
CASSPTGTGIRTIYF
>TRBJ2-1|TRBD2|TRBV11-2|NA
TGTGCCAGCAGCTCATATAGCGGGACCAATTACAATGAGCAGTTCTTC
CASSSYSGTNYNEQFF
>TRBJ2-2|NA|TRBV7-8|NA
TGTGCCAGCAGCTTAGTTCCAGTACGAGGGGCCGGGGAGCTGTTTTTT
CASSLVPVRGAGELFF
>TRBJ1-3|NA|TRBV5-8|NA
TGTGCCAGCAGCCGGGCCGTACGGAATTCGGGAAACACCATATATTTT
CASSRAVRNSGNTIYF
>TRBJ2-1|NA|TRBV19|NA
TGTGCCAGTAGTTACAGATCATATGAGCAGTTCTTC
CASSYRSYEQFF
>TRBJ1-2|NA|TRBV29-1|NA
TGCAGCGTTGGGACCGGGGAGGCTTATGGCTACACCTTC
CSVGTGEAYGYTF
>TRBJ2-3|TRBD2|TRBV7-8|once
TGTGCCAGCAGCTTGTTCCAAGCGGGGGGAACAGATACGCAGTATTTT
CASSLFQAGGTDTQYF
>TRBJ2-7|NA|TRBV6-1|NA
TGTGCCAGCAGAGACAGGCCTACCTACGAGCAGTACTTC
CASRDRPTYEQYF
>TRBJ2-2|TRBD2|TRBV3-1|NA
TGTGCCAGCAGCCATCCAAGCGGGGGGGGTGTCACCGGGGAGCTGTTTTTT
CASSHPSGGGVTGELFF
>TRBJ1-2|NA|TRBV19|few
TGTGCCAGTAGTCAAGGACAGTCCTATGGCTACACCTTC
CASSQGQSYGYTF
>TRBJ2-5|NA|TRBV20-1|NA
TGCAGTGCTATCGGCGGCCAAGAGACCCAGTACTTC
CSAIGGQETQYF
>TRBJ1-4|NA|TRBV7-9|NA
TGTGCCAGCAGCTCCCTAGTTGACACTAATGGAAAACTGTTTTTT
CASSSLVDTNGKLFF
>TRBJ2-7|TRBD2|TRBV5-1|once
TGCGCCAGCAGCCGGGAGGGGCTCGAGCAGTACTTC
CASSREGLEQYF
>TRBJ1-1|NA|TRBV12-3/TRBV12-4|NA
TGTGCCAGCATTCCCAAAGGCTTGTACACTGAAGCTTTCTTT
CASIPKGLYTEAFF
>TRBJ2-7|NA|TRBV6-2/TRBV6-3|few
TGTGCCAGCAGGCGGGGTCCGGGACAGAGCTACGAGCAGTACTTC
CASRRGPGQSYEQYF
>TRBJ2-5|TRBD2|TRBV11-2|NA
TGTGCCAGCAGCCTCACTAGCGGGAGGGCAGAGACCCAGTACTTC
CASSLTSGRAETQYF
>TRBJ2-5|NA|TRBV2|NA
TGTGCCAGCACCCCTTGGGAGCAAGAGACCCAGTACTTC
CASTPWEQETQYF
>TRBJ1-5|TRBD1|TRBV7-9|NA
TGTGCCAGCAGCTCTACTAGGGGGCGCGGCAATCAGCCCCAGCATTTT
CASSSTRGRGNQPQHF
>TRBJ1-6|NA|TRBV28|NA
TGTGCCAGCAGGAGAGAAAACAGGAATTCACCCCTCCACTTT
CASRRENRNSPLHF
>TRBJ2-5|NA|TRBV21-1|NA
TGTGCCAGCAGCAACGGGCACTTTGGCAGCCAAGAGACCCAGTACTTC
CASSNGHFGSQETQYF
>TRBJ1-1|NA|TRBV29-1|NA
TGCAGCGTTGCAGTGAATGGGATCGAAGCTTTCTTT
CSVAVNGIEAFF
>TRBJ1-3|NA|TRBV7-8|NA
TGTGCCAGCACCGTAACGTCTGAAAACACCATATATTTT
CASTVTSENTIYF
>TRBJ2-5|NA|TRBV20-1|NA
TGCAGTGCTAGCCCCCCGGAAGCTACTTCGCGGGCCCAGTACTTC
CSASPPEATSRAQYF
>TRBJ1-5|NA|TRBV20-1|NA
TGCAGTGCTAGCGGGCATAGCAATCAGCCCCAGCATTTT
CSASGHSNQPQHF
>TRBJ1-5|NA|TRBV2|NA
TGTGCCAGCAGGGGGGATACGGCGGGCAATCAGCCCCAGCATTTT
CASRGDTAGNQPQHF
>TRBJ2-7|NA|TRBV27|NA
TGTGCCAGCCTCGACTCACTAACCTACGAGCAGTACTTC
CASLDSLTYEQYF
>TRBJ1-6|NA|TRBV4-1|NA
TGCGCCAGCAGCCGCGACAGGAGTAATTCACCCCTCCACTTT
CASSRDRSNSPLHF